These T cell receptor beta chains were read from a single sample in a study of T cell responses to AZD1222 COVID-19 vaccine. The table came from immunoSEQ multiplex PCR; TCRdb's copy has only in-frame clones and leaves some out. This sample has some 110,000 clones; 75% to 90% occur once, and the top ten carry roughly 6.9%. The material sequenced was peripheral blood, taken 28 days after the second AZD1222 dose. The receptors here all came from an adult who received the AZD1222 COVID-19 vaccine. Each CDR3 is given with its conserved first and last residue. A D gene is named only where the DNA matches it firmly. Expanded clones get a size class; other rows say once, few or many, or leave the size out.

DNA: TGCGCCAGCAGCTTACAAGGGCAGGCTTTCTTT; CDR3: CASSLQGQAFF; J: TRBJ1-1; D: NA; size: NA; V: TRBV5-1
DNA: TGTGCCAGCAGCCAAGATTATGCGGGATTAAGCTCTGGGGCCAACGTCCTGACTTTC; CDR3: CASSQDYAGLSSGANVLTF; J: TRBJ2-6; D: NA; size: NA; V: TRBV4-2
DNA: TGTGCCAGCAGCCTCATTCCAGGACAGGGACTATCTGGAAACACCATATATTTT; CDR3: CASSLIPGQGLSGNTIYF; J: TRBJ1-3; D: TRBD1; size: NA; V: TRBV7-6
DNA: TGTGCCAGCAGTTACGGAGGGTACGGCTACACCTTC; CDR3: CASSYGGYGYTF; J: TRBJ1-2; D: NA; size: NA; V: TRBV6-5
DNA: TGTGCCACCATGGAAAGCTCCTACGAGCAGTACTTC; CDR3: CATMESSYEQYF; J: TRBJ2-7; D: NA; size: NA; V: TRBV2
DNA: TGCGCCAGCAGCCCTTTAGGAAGCGACGAGCAGTACTTC; CDR3: CASSPLGSDEQYF; J: TRBJ2-7; D: NA; size: NA; V: TRBV4-1
DNA: TGTGCCATTACGCACGGAGGAGGCTACACCTTC; CDR3: CAITHGGGYTF; J: TRBJ1-2; D: NA; size: once; V: TRBV12-3/TRBV12-4
DNA: TGTGCCAGCAGCTTAGCATCAGGGGGGATTAACTATGGCTACACCTTC; CDR3: CASSLASGGINYGYTF; J: TRBJ1-2; D: TRBD1; size: NA; V: TRBV7-8
DNA: TGTGCCAGCAGTGAAGCGCTTCACAAACGGGAGACCCAGTACTTC; CDR3: CASSEALHKRETQYF; J: TRBJ2-5; D: NA; size: once; V: TRBV2
DNA: TGTGCCAGTAGTTGGGGGAGGCGAAACACCGGGGAGCTGTTTTTT; CDR3: CASSWGRRNTGELFF; J: TRBJ2-2; D: NA; size: once; V: TRBV19
DNA: TGTGCCAGCAGCGTTGGACAGGGGACAAATCAGCCCCAGCATTTT; CDR3: CASSVGQGTNQPQHF; J: TRBJ1-5; D: TRBD1; size: NA; V: TRBV9
DNA: TGCGCCAGCAGCCACCGGGACAGGCCCGTGATCGAGCAGTACTTC; CDR3: CASSHRDRPVIEQYF; J: TRBJ2-7; D: TRBD1; size: NA; V: TRBV4-1
DNA: TGTGCCAGCAGTGCTGGGACAGGGCGCGAGCAGTACTTC; CDR3: CASSAGTGREQYF; J: TRBJ2-7; D: TRBD1; size: NA; V: TRBV28